This T cell receptor (beta chain) is drawn from a study of CD8 T cell repertoires and HIV-1 epitope variants. Turning to the study itself: Each of Twenty-five Gag and Nef epitope peptides stimulated a separate culture.

This clone was observed a single time. The antigen is undetermined. The germline gives CDR1 MNHEY, CDR2 SMNVEV (reference sequence). The J segment lost 0 bases and the V segment lost 6 bases, leaving 10 bases of the junction unmatched. This CDR3 has 16 residues. TCRdb's table, derived via immunoSEQ multiplex PCR, lists solely in-frame clones and lacks some. The top ten hold 43% of the sample, which has about 4,800 clones, around 66% seen once. Points from the study as a whole: The TAALDMSHF plasma variant had no responses, unlike KF9 (about five clonotypes) and HW9 (one).

This sequence was found in a male donor with HIV. The sample was cultured CD8+ T cells derived from PBMCs. The chain carries TRBV27 and TRBJ2-7; 8 bases match TRBD1. The CDR3 DNA reads TGTGCCAGCAGCCCAGGGGGCCTTACTCTCTCCTACGAGCAGTACTTC. This translates into CASSPGGLTLSYEQYF.